This T cell receptor beta chain was captured by sequencing in a study of blood T cell repertoires in COVID-19. Whole-study context: Italy, Spain and the United States were the sources of the convalescent and acute COVID-19 samples. PBMCs, B-cell-depleted T cells, or T cells provided the cDNA or gDNA that made up the material.

How the authors handled the data: From reference gene primer amplification, estimates of nucleated cell counts were derived. Clones were read by immunoSEQ multiplex PCR, and TCRdb kept only the in-frame ones, dropping some. D and trimming come from the DNA, and the V and J calls and clone size come from that table. The sample gives more than 400,000 clones, 70% to 90% of which show up once; approximately 3.2% is in the top ten. Trimming took 6 bases from V and 5 from J; bases not matched to a gene: 3. The CDR3 spans 14 residues. CDR1 is LNHDA, CDR2 SQIVND, per germline (reference sequence). This TCR came from a human donor in a cohort sampled during active COVID-19. This chain connects TRBV19 to TRBJ1-6, with 8 bases aligning to TRBD1. The sample taken for sequencing was peripheral blood. The CDR3 sequence is CASRTGVDNSPLHF. In DNA form, the CDR3 reads TGTGCCAGTAGGACAGGGGTCGATAATTCACCCCTCCACTTT. Full variable domain (outside the CDR3, taken from reference TRBV19 and TRBJ1-6): DGGITQSPKYLFRKEGQNVTLSCEQNLNHDAMYWYRQDPGQGLRLIYYSQIVNDFQKGDIAEGYSVSREKKESFPLTVTSAQKNPTAFYLCASRTGVDNSPLHFGNGTRLTVT.